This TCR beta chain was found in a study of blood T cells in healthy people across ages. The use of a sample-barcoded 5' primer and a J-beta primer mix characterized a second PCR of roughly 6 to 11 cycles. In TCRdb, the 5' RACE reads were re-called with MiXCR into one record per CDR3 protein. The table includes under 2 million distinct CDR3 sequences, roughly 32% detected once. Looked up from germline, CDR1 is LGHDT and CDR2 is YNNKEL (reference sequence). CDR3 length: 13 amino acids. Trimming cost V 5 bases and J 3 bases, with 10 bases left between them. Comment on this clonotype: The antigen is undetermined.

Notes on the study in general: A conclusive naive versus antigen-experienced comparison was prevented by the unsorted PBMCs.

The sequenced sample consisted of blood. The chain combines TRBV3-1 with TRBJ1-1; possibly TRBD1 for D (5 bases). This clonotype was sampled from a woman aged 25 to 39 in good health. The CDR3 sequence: CASSTGWDTEAFF. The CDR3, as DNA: TGTGCCAGCAGCACAGGTTGGGACACTGAAGCTTTCTTT. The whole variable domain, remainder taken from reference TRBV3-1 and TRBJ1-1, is DTAVSQTPKYLVTQMGNDKSIKCEQNLGHDTMYWYKQDSKKFLKIMFSYNNKELIINETVPNRFSPKSPDKAHLNLHINSLELGDSAVYFCASSTGWDTEAFFGQGTRLTVV.